Below are 17 T cell receptor beta chains sequenced from a single sample in a study of OX40 agonist ivuxolimab in advanced cancers. Repertoires were generated with immunoSEQ multiplex PCR, while TCRdb's copy carries only in-frame clones and drops some. The sample contains 25,000 to 30,000 clones, roughly 80% of which appear only once. This specimen consisted of CD4+ or CD8+ T cells sorted from blood, obtained in a trial of the OX40 agonist ivuxolimab. The source is an adult with an advanced solid tumor such as melanoma, head and neck, liver or kidney cancer.

The genes are TRBV29-1 and TRBJ2-1, with 13 bases lining up with TRBD2. The CDR3 contains 14 residues. V shed 3 bases and J 6 bases; nucleotides not matched to a gene: 2. Germline V lookup: CDR1 SQVTM, CDR2 ANQGSEA. The CDR3 region has the DNA TGCAGCGTTGAGGGACTAGCGGGACCCAATGAGCAGTTCTTC. This translates into CSVEGLAGPNEQFF.

This sequence joins TRBV19 and TRBJ2-3; the D is unclear. The CDR3 spans 12 residues. V lost 4 bases and J lost 8, with 10 bases in between. Germline CDR1 is LNHDA and CDR2 is SQIVND (reference sequence). The CDR3 DNA reads as TGTGCCAGTAGTAGACTCGCCGGTACGCAGTATTTT. This translates into CASSRLAGTQYF. Together with reference TRBV19 and TRBJ2-3, the CDR3 gives the full variable domain: DGGITQSPKYLFRKEGQNVTLSCEQNLNHDAMYWYRQDPGQGLRLIYYSQIVNDFQKGDIAEGYSVSREKKESFPLTVTSAQKNPTAFYLCASSRLAGTQYFGPGTRLTVL.

In its sample, this clone was seen once. The chain has TRBV19 and TRBJ2-3, with D possibly being TRBD2 (5 bases). V was trimmed by 4 bases and J by 0 bases, leaving 17 bases between them. The germline gives CDR1 LNHDA, CDR2 SQIVND (reference sequence). The CDR3 length is 17 residues. Here the CDR3 reads CASSTPWERSSTDTQYF. The CDR3 coding sequence is TGTGCCAGTAGTACCCCCTGGGAGCGCTCTAGCACAGATACGCAGTATTTT.

V gene TRBV28 combines with J gene TRBJ2-1, with D possibly being TRBD2 (7 bases). This CDR3 is built from 11 residues. Germline-derived CDR1 and CDR2 are MDHEN and SYDVKM. The V end lost 8 bases, the J end lost 10 bases, and 12 bases lay between the germline ends. As DNA, the CDR3 is TGTGCCAGCGGGGGGGGCGAAGAGCAGTTCTTC. Translation gives CASGGGEEQFF.

The chain is built from TRBV29-1 and TRBJ1-1, with D unresolved. Trimming pared 6 bases from V and 7 bases from J, leaving 9 bases between. This CDR3 contains 10 residues. The germline gives CDR1 SQVTM, CDR2 ANQGSEA. The CDR3 bases are TGCAGCGTCCTCCAGCTTGAAGCTTTCTTT. Its translation: CSVLQLEAFF.

This chain uses TRBV7-2 with TRBJ2-3; 7 nucleotides match TRBD2. After removal of 4 bases from V and 5 bases from J, the junction contained 6 bases not matched to a gene. The CDR3 length is 14 residues. From germline, CDR1 is SGHTA and CDR2 FQGNSA. The CDR3 protein is CASSWEGLGDTQYF. CDR3 coding DNA: TGTGCCAGCAGCTGGGAGGGCCTTGGAGATACGCAGTATTTT.

This CDR3 reads CASSPETVAGTGGYEQYF. In DNA, the CDR3 is TGCGCCAGCAGCCCAGAAACAGTGGCCGGGACAGGGGGTTACGAGCAGTACTTC. This rearrangement joins TRBV5-1 to TRBJ2-7; 11 bases align to TRBD1. The CDR3 has 18 residues. Germline values: CDR1 SGHRS, CDR2 YFSETQ. Losses at the gene ends were 4 bases for V and 4 bases for J; bases not matched to a gene: 16.

This chain joins TRBV29-1 and TRBJ2-7; 11 nucleotides agree with TRBD1. The CDR3 has 17 amino acids. Germline V CDR1 and CDR2: SQVTM, ANQGSEA. V trimming: 4 bases; J trimming: 0 bases; junction bases outside the gene matches: 11. DNA for the CDR3: TGCAGCGTTGTCGGAGGACAGGGGGCCAGGAGCTCCTACGAGCAGTACTTC. This translates into CSVVGGQGARSSYEQYF.

V usage is TRBV6-5 and J usage is TRBJ2-3; 8 bases are shared with TRBD1. Looked up from germline, CDR1 is MNHEY and CDR2 is SVGAGI. V was clipped by 5 bases and J by 2 bases; unmatched bases: 6. This CDR3 spans 15 amino acids. DNA for the CDR3: TGTGCCAGCAGTCCGGGGCAGGGGGCCACAGATACGCAGTATTTT. Amino acids: CASSPGQGATDTQYF.

This chain connects TRBV27 to TRBJ1-5, with TRBD1 as a possible D gene (6 bases). This CDR3 has 13 residues. Trimming left V 2 bases short and J 7 bases short, with 9 bases between. Germline V gene lookup returns CDR1 MNHEY and CDR2 SMNVEV (reference sequence). Here the CDR3 reads CASSLGTSQPQHF. In DNA, the CDR3 is TGTGCCAGCAGTTTAGGGACATCCCAGCCCCAGCATTTT.

The chain links TRBV27 to TRBJ2-5; 9 bases are a match to TRBD1. Per germline, CDR1 MNHEY and CDR2 SMNVEV (reference sequence). The J segment lost 5 bases and the V segment lost 5 bases, leaving 12 bases of the junction unmatched. The CDR3 sequence is 16 residues long. CDR3 in amino acids: CASSPLSTGGLETQYF. The CDR3 nucleotides read TGTGCCAGCAGTCCCCTCTCGACAGGGGGGTTGGAGACCCAGTACTTC.

Only a few counts were recorded for this clone. CDR3 sequence: CASSIGLASYNEQFF. For the CDR3, the DNA is TGTGCCAGTAGTATAGGTCTAGCGAGCTACAATGAGCAGTTCTTC. The rearrangement joins TRBV19 to TRBJ2-1; a weak D match, TRBD2 (6 bases). V lost 1 base and J lost 3, with 10 bases in between. The CDR3 consists of 15 residues. The germline V gene encodes CDR1 LNHDA and CDR2 SQIVND (reference sequence).

The chain recombines TRBV4-1 with TRBJ1-1; a weak D match, TRBD1 (6 bases). With 2 bases removed from V and 5 bases from J, the gap between germline ends came to 12 bases. This CDR3 has 14 residues. Germline V gene sequence: CDR1 MGHRA, CDR2 YSYEKL. CDR3 residues: CASSQNRERTEAFF. In nucleotides, the CDR3 is TGCGCCAGCAGCCAAAACAGGGAAAGGACTGAAGCTTTCTTT.

This clone has just a few counts. The CDR3 region is CASSGRGGSPVNTEAFF. The CDR3 nucleotides read TGTGCCAGCAGCGGCAGGGGGGGCAGCCCCGTGAACACTGAAGCTTTCTTT. The chain couples TRBV9 to TRBJ1-1; 7 bases align to TRBD1. Trimming at V came to 3 bases and at J to 0 bases, leaving 11 bases not matched to a gene. The CDR3 spans 17 residues. The germline gives CDR1 SGDLS, CDR2 YYNGEE.

This sequence joins TRBV2 and TRBJ2-5; D remains ambiguous. This CDR3 contains 14 residues. Trimming took 6 bases from V and 2 from J, leaving 13 bases between them. Germline CDR1 reads SNHLY; CDR2 reads FYNNEI. CDR3 amino acids: CASSIMGPQETQYF. CDR3 bases: TGTGCCAGCAGCATAATGGGCCCTCAAGAGACCCAGTACTTC.

This clone was detected ten times or more. Written as DNA, the CDR3 is TGTGCCAGCATTGATAGGGTGAACACTGAAGCTTTCTTT. Translating gives CASIDRVNTEAFF. V usage is TRBV28 and J usage is TRBJ1-1; D unresolved. Germline CDR1 is MDHEN and CDR2 is SYDVKM. The length of the CDR3 is 13 residues. Trimming cost V 7 bases and J 0 bases, with 9 bases left between them.

The chain links TRBV28 to TRBJ2-7; unclear D gene. Trimming removed 2 bases from V and 3 bases from J, with 2 bases in between. CDR1 is MDHEN, CDR2 SYDVKM, per germline. The CDR3 runs to 11 residues. The CDR3 DNA is TGTGCCAGCAGTTTACTCTACGAGCAGTACTTC. Protein: CASSLLYEQYF.